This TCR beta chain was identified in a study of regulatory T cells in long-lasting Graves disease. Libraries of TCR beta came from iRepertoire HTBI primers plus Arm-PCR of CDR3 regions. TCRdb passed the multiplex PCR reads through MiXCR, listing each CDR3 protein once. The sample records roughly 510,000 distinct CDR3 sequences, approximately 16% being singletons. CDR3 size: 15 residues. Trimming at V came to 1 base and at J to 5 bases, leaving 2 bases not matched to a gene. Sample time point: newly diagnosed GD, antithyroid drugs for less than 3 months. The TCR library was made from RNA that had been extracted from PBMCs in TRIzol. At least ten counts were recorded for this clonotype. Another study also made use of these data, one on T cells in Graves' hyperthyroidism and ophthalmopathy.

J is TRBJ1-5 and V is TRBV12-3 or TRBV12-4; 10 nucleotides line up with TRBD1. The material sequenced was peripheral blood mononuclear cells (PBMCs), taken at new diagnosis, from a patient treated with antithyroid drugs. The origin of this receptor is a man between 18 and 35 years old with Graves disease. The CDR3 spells CASSLVTGGYQPQHF. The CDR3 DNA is TGTGCCAGCAGTTTAGTGACAGGGGGCTATCAGCCCCAGCATTTT.